Below, 28 T cell receptor beta chains from the same sample are listed, as sequenced in a study of shared clonotypes between healthy human individuals (TCRdb year 2020). The library was built by means of the immunoSEQ multiplex PCR assay. As stored in TCRdb, this immuneACCESS dataset retains in-frame rearrangements with V and J assigned. A fraction of the clones does not appear; measured against another copy, unresolved V genes explain less than half of the discrepancy, and the remainder lacks a known reason. In this sample the table shows some 2,500,000 clones, roughly 93% of which occur a single time. Of the sample, 0.36% falls within the top ten clones. Material for sequencing was naive CD4+ T cells from PBMCs. The cell subset or site tag for this specimen amounts to: CD45RA+ positively selected. These receptors were collected from a man younger than 30 in good health. Some clones in this sample may be carry-over from other donors' samples.

CDR3 sequence reads: CAISESGGHPSYNEQFF. CDR3 in DNA: TGTGCCATCAGTGAGTCGGGTGGACATCCCTCCTACAATGAGCAGTTCTTC. The J gene is TRBJ2-1, the V gene TRBV10-3; D perhaps matches TRBD1 (5 bases). The germline V gene encodes CDR1 ENHRY and CDR2 SYGVKD. Trimming pared 0 bases from V and 0 bases from J, leaving 12 bases between. The CDR3 consists of 17 residues.

For this clone: The sample has other DNA sequences that encode this CDR3 too. The CDR3 sequence: CASSFPRGQETQYF. CDR3 DNA sequence: TGTGCCAGCAGTTTCCCCAGGGGGCAAGAGACCCAGTACTTC. This sequence joins TRBV28 and TRBJ2-5, with TRBD1 identical over 7 bases. CDR1 and CDR2 from the germline V gene are MDHEN and SYDVKM. The CDR3 contains 14 residues. With V trimmed by 3 bases and J by 2 bases, 3 bases remained unmatched.

V gene TRBV6-4 combines with J gene TRBJ2-2; D not certain. V was cut by 6 bases and J by 7 bases, with 18 bases left in between. The germline gives CDR1 MRHNA, CDR2 SNTAGT. This CDR3 is built from 15 residues. The CDR3 is CASRPNIRAGGELFF. CDR3 coding DNA: TGTGCCAGCAGACCTAATATCCGGGCCGGCGGGGAGCTGTTTTTT.

The CDR3 is CASSADRDRGRRSGGYTF. CDR3 bases: TGTGCCAGCAGCGCCGACCGGGACAGGGGGCGCAGGTCGGGCGGCTACACCTTC. The rearrangement joins TRBV7-8 to TRBJ1-2; 12 nucleotides align to TRBD1. Germline V gene sequence: CDR1 SGHVS, CDR2 FQNEAQ. This CDR3 contains 18 residues. V was pared by 5 bases and J by 8 bases, with 18 bases of the junction left unmatched.

This rearrangement joins TRBV10-1 to TRBJ1-5, with unresolved D. This CDR3 spans 17 amino acids. Germline loops: CDR1 WNHNN, CDR2 SYGVQD (reference sequence). V shed 6 bases and J shed 0 bases, with 18 bases lying between them. The CDR3 region is CASRRELTPYSNQPQHF. CDR3 bases: TGCGCCAGCAGGAGAGAGTTAACGCCCTATAGCAATCAGCCCCAGCATTTT.

As regards this clone: This same CDR3 is encoded by further DNA sequences in the sample. The chain uses TRBV5-1 and TRBJ2-1, with TRBD2 identical over 11 bases. Germline V gives CDR1 SGHRS, CDR2 YFSETQ. V gave up 2 bases and J gave up 6 bases; unmatched junction bases: 4. CDR3 length: 15 amino acids. For the CDR3, the DNA is TGCGCCAGCAGCTTTATAGCGGGAGGGCCCAATGAGCAGTTCTTC. It encodes CASSFIAGGPNEQFF.

This CDR3 reads CASDRDSNQPQHF. In DNA, the CDR3 is TGTGCCAGCGACCGGGACAGCAATCAGCCCCAGCATTTT. This chain links TRBV6-1 with TRBJ1-5; D may be TRBD1 (5 bases). Looked up from germline, CDR1 is MNHNS and CDR2 is SASEGT. The CDR3 spans 13 residues. V was trimmed by 8 bases and J by 1 base, leaving 9 bases between them.

The chain joins TRBV28 to TRBJ2-5; tentatively, D is TRBD2 (6 bases). Germline V lookup: CDR1 MDHEN, CDR2 SYDVKM. V lost 2 bases to trimming and J lost 5 bases, with 15 bases between them. The CDR3 consists of 15 residues. CDR3 amino acids: CASSLGGAAWETQYF. DNA for the CDR3: TGTGCCAGCAGTTTAGGCGGGGCGGCCTGGGAGACCCAGTACTTC.

Points on this clone: Other DNA sequences in this specimen translate into the identical CDR3. The CDR3 region has the DNA TGTGCCAGCAGCTTGGGACTAGCGGGAAGGACAGATACGCAGTATTTT. Its protein is CASSLGLAGRTDTQYF. The chain carries TRBV5-4 and TRBJ2-3; 11 bases line up with TRBD2. The J segment lost 3 bases and the V segment lost 0 bases, leaving 3 bases of the junction unmatched. CDR3 length equals 16 residues. In germline, CDR1 is SGHNT, CDR2 YYREEE (reference sequence).

The genes are TRBV7-2 and TRBJ1-2; D remains unclear. There are 12 residues in the CDR3. Trimming cost V 2 bases and J 10 bases, with 11 bases left between them. Germline lookup yields CDR1 SGHTA and CDR2 FQGNSA. The CDR3 protein is CASSLYRSLYTF. The CDR3 bases are TGTGCCAGCAGCTTATATCGCAGCCTCTACACCTTC.

V usage is TRBV5-5 and J usage is TRBJ1-2, with unresolved D. The CDR3 length is 15 residues. Trimming removed 3 bases at V and 4 bases at J, with 16 bases between. Germline CDR1 and CDR2: SGHKS and YYEKEE (reference sequence). CDR3 region: CASSSPGQNFYGYTF. DNA for the CDR3: TGTGCCAGCAGCTCCCCGGGCCAAAACTTCTATGGCTACACCTTC.

The rearrangement uses TRBV28 and TRBJ1-3; perhaps TRBD1 as D (5 bases). Germline assignment: CDR1 MDHEN and CDR2 SYDVKM. V lost 6 bases and J lost 3, with 12 bases in between. This CDR3 is 14 amino acids long. CDR3 nucleotides: TGTGCCAGCAGAGGGCAGGGACTTGGAAACACCATATATTTT. Translated: CASRGQGLGNTIYF.

The V call is TRBV7-3, the J call TRBJ2-7; no reliable D call. CDR1 and CDR2 from the germline V gene are SGHTA and FQGTGA. The CDR3 spans 13 residues. Trimming removed 2 bases at V and 6 bases at J, with 11 bases between. CDR3 in amino acids: CASSLLVESEQYF. For the CDR3, the DNA is TGTGCCAGCAGCTTACTGGTCGAAAGCGAGCAGTACTTC.

This chain joins TRBV7-2 and TRBJ2-5; 7 bases are shared with TRBD2. The V gene's germline CDR1 is SGHTA and CDR2 FQGNSA. After removal of 1 base from V and 5 bases from J, the junction contained 4 bases not matched to a gene. This CDR3 contains 14 residues. In DNA form, the CDR3 reads TGTGCCAGCAGCTTAGTACTAGCGTACGAGACCCAGTACTTC. The encoded protein is CASSLVLAYETQYF.

V and J are TRBV11-2 and TRBJ1-4; D uncertain. CDR1 and CDR2 (germline): SGHAT, FQNNGV. This CDR3 comprises 15 residues. V lost 3 bases to trimming and J lost 3 bases, with 11 bases between them. The CDR3 loop reads CASSFGDSSNEKLFF. CDR3 nucleotide sequence: TGTGCCAGCAGCTTCGGGGATTCGTCTAATGAAAAACTGTTTTTT.

The chain couples TRBV20-1 to TRBJ1-2, with D perhaps matching TRBD1 (6 bases). Germline CDR1 reads DFQATT; CDR2 reads SNEGSKA (reference sequence). This CDR3 contains 11 residues. CDR3 sequence: CRPGGTDGYTF. CDR3 nucleotide sequence: TGCAGGCCGGGGGGCACCGATGGCTACACCTTC.

This clone has only one observation. The chain has TRBV5-6 and TRBJ2-1; 14 nucleotides line up with TRBD2. The CDR3 consists of 16 residues. V lost 3 bases and J lost 5; bases outside the gene matches: 4. Per the germline V gene, CDR1 is SGHDT and CDR2 is YYEEEE. The CDR3 loop reads CASSSPGLAGDNEQFF. The CDR3 DNA is TGTGCCAGCAGCTCGCCGGGACTAGCGGGAGACAATGAGCAGTTCTTC.

CDR3 in amino acids: CASTEVGGAPSQYF. The CDR3 DNA sequence: TGTGCCAGCACCGAGGTTGGGGGAGCCCCTTCGCAGTATTTT. The chain is built from TRBV7-8 and TRBJ2-3, with D perhaps being TRBD1 or TRBD2 (5 bases each). Germline V CDR1 and CDR2: SGHVS, FQNEAQ. Trimming cost V 7 bases and J 10 bases, with 21 bases left between them. This CDR3 region has 14 residues.

J is TRBJ2-5 and V is TRBV6-1, with D unclear. The CDR3 runs to 15 residues. The germline V and J ends were trimmed by 4 bases and 1 base, with 13 bases remaining between them. The germline CDR1 and CDR2 sequences are MNHNS and SASEGT. CDR3 sequence reads: CASSAPLGFQETQYF. CDR3 nucleotides: TGTGCCAGCAGTGCCCCCCTAGGATTCCAAGAGACCCAGTACTTC.

The chain is built from TRBV5-4 and TRBJ2-2; the match to TRBD2 covers 7 bases. The ends lost 0 bases at V and 1 base at J; junction bases unmatched: 6. The CDR3 covers 17 residues. Germline CDR1 reads SGHNT; CDR2 reads YYREEE (reference sequence). The CDR3 loop reads CASSLASRGRNTGELFF. Written as DNA, the CDR3 is TGTGCCAGCAGCTTGGCGTCCCGCGGGAGGAACACCGGGGAGCTGTTTTTT.

The V call is TRBV7-2, the J call TRBJ1-2; D gene uncertain. The CDR3 is 12 amino acids. The germline gives CDR1 SGHTA, CDR2 FQGNSA. Trimming took off 2 bases at V and 4 bases at J, with 5 bases between the two ends. CDR3 coding DNA: TGTGCCAGCAGCTTAAATCCCTATGGCTACACCTTC. This gives the protein CASSLNPYGYTF.

The V gene is TRBV5-1, the J gene TRBJ2-5, with D perhaps TRBD1 or TRBD2 (5 bases each). Germline V lookup: CDR1 SGHRS, CDR2 YFSETQ. This CDR3 region has 15 residues. Between the trimmed V and J ends, which lost 3 bases and 1 base, there was a span of 13 bases. CDR3 sequence (DNA): TGCGCCAGCAGCTCTGCCGGGACCACCCAAGAGACCCAGTACTTC. This encodes CASSSAGTTQETQYF.

Turning to this clone: One end of the junction fails to match germline, which may point to a read error. This chain joins TRBV5-4 and TRBJ2-1, with 11 bases matching TRBD2. The CDR3 length is 14 residues. Germline values: CDR1 SGHNT, CDR2 YYREEE (reference sequence). In nucleotides, the CDR3 is TGTGCCAGCAGCTTTTATAGCGGGAGGGATGAGCCGTTCTTC. It codes for CASSFYSGRDEPFF.

As regards this clone: The same CDR3 is also encoded by other DNA sequences in this sample. The genes are TRBV2 and TRBJ1-2, with D perhaps TRBD1 (5 bases). V was cut by 2 bases and J by 5 bases, with 9 bases left in between. The CDR3 length is 13 residues. Germline loops: CDR1 SNHLY, CDR2 FYNNEI. DNA for the CDR3: TGTGCCAGCAGTGAATCGGGGCCATATGGCTACACCTTC. As protein: CASSESGPYGYTF.

The rearrangement links TRBV5-1 to TRBJ2-7; D is ambiguous. The CDR3 contains 12 residues. The germline V gene encodes CDR1 SGHRS and CDR2 YFSETQ. Between the trimmed V and J ends, which lost 5 bases and 5 bases, there was a span of 11 bases. This CDR3 reads CASRDRPHEQYF. DNA of the CDR3: TGCGCCAGCAGGGACCGCCCCCACGAGCAGTACTTC.

The chain couples TRBV7-8 to TRBJ1-2; TRBD1 agrees at 7 bases. Germline trimming cut 2 bases from V and 5 bases from J; bases unmatched to any gene: 5. This CDR3 has 14 amino acids. Germline CDR1 and CDR2: SGHVS and FQNEAQ. This CDR3 is CASSLRTGPYGYTF. The CDR3 coding sequence is TGTGCCAGCAGCTTACGGACAGGCCCGTATGGCTACACCTTC.

The chain uses TRBV29-1 and TRBJ1-3; D unclear. V shed 4 bases and J shed 0 bases, with 13 bases lying between them. The CDR3 covers 15 residues. In germline, CDR1 is SQVTM, CDR2 ANQGSEA. The CDR3 DNA sequence: TGCAGCGTTGGCTACGACGGTACCTCTGGAAACACCATATATTTT. Its translation: CSVGYDGTSGNTIYF.

The CDR3 region has the DNA TGTGCCAGCAGTGAAGGTGGGAGTGTCTACTATGGCTACACCTTC. The encoded protein is CASSEGGSVYYGYTF. The V gene is TRBV2, the J gene TRBJ1-2; D gene ambiguous. The ends were cut back, 1 base at V and 3 bases at J, with 12 bases in the middle. CDR1 is SNHLY and CDR2 is FYNNEI in the germline V gene. The CDR3 sequence is 15 residues long.